This entry lists 15 T cell receptor beta chains sequenced from one sample in a study of shared T cell receptors in the human thymus. Sequenced by immunoSEQ multiplex PCR; TCRdb stores in-frame clones only, minus some. The sample consists of 700,000 or so clones, 75% to 90% of them appearing once. The data also belong to a second study, concerning human thymus T cells.

The specimen sequenced was thymocytes. Every receptor here comes from a girl under two years old with a congenital heart defect.

The chain combines TRBV5-8 with TRBJ1-2; TRBD1 matches at 7 bases. There are 15 residues in the CDR3. Germline assignment: CDR1 SGHTS and CDR2 YDEGEE. V trimming: 4 bases; J trimming: 4 bases; junction bases outside the gene matches: 10. This CDR3 is CASSKEGARAYGYTF. The DNA of the CDR3 is TGTGCCAGCAGCAAAGAGGGGGCGCGGGCCTATGGCTACACCTTC.

J is TRBJ2-1 and V is TRBV11-2; a weak D match, TRBD2 (5 bases). The CDR3 extends over 16 amino acids. V lost 3 bases to trimming and J lost 4 bases, with 16 bases between them. CDR1 and CDR2 from the germline V gene are SGHAT and FQNNGV. Here the CDR3 DNA reads TGTGCCAGCAGCTTCCCAGGCAAGAGGGTTTACAATGAGCAGTTCTTC. Its protein is CASSFPGKRVYNEQFF.

The DNA of the CDR3 is TGTGCCAGCAGCTTATTAGGCGGGAGCACAGATACGCAGTATTTT. This codes for CASSLLGGSTDTQYF. The chain employs TRBV7-6 and TRBJ2-3, with D possibly matching TRBD2 (5 bases). V lost 2 bases to trimming and J lost 0 bases, with 9 bases between them. CDR3 length: 15 amino acids. Germline V lookup: CDR1 SGHVS, CDR2 FNYEAQ.

The V gene is TRBV28, the J gene TRBJ2-3, with D possibly TRBD2 on 6 matching bases. The CDR3 contains 18 residues. V was shortened by 3 bases and J by 1 base, with 20 bases between the two germline ends. Germline V gives CDR1 MDHEN, CDR2 SYDVKM. The CDR3 DNA reads TGTGCCAGCAGTTTGCCCTTGCCTCTAGCGCCCGGCACAGATACGCAGTATTTT. Protein product: CASSLPLPLAPGTDTQYF.

The chain employs TRBV12-5 and TRBJ1-2; D is ambiguous. This CDR3 is built from 16 residues. Germline V lookup: CDR1 LGHNT, CDR2 FRNRAP. The V gene lost 2 bases and the J gene lost 8 bases, with 21 bases spanning the gap. The CDR3 bases are TGTGCTAGTGGTTTGTTCCCCCGTGGAGGACGCAGGGGCTACACCTTC. Translated, it gives CASGLFPRGGRRGYTF.

The rearrangement links TRBV29-1 to TRBJ2-5; no clear D. Germline values: CDR1 SQVTM, CDR2 ANQGSEA. The CDR3 extends over 13 amino acids. Trimming shortened V by 6 bases and J by 5 bases, and 16 bases separated the two germline ends. DNA of the CDR3: TGCAGCGTCGATCCCGAGGCAGCGGAGACCCAGTACTTC. It yields the protein CSVDPEAAETQYF.

This clone was observed a few times. This chain uses TRBV4-2 with TRBJ2-2; TRBD2 is a possible D gene (5 bases). Germline CDR1 and CDR2: LGHNA and YNFKEQ. The CDR3 covers 16 residues. The V end lost 0 bases, the J end lost 7 bases, and 15 bases lay between the germline ends. CDR3 residues: CASSQDLGSSCGELFF. Written as DNA, the CDR3 is TGTGCCAGCAGCCAAGATCTGGGGAGCTCCTGCGGGGAGCTGTTTTTT.

This chain connects TRBV5-1 to TRBJ2-5; maybe TRBD2 (6 bases). Germline V gene lookup returns CDR1 SGHRS and CDR2 YFSETQ. The CDR3 spans 18 residues. V lost 4 bases and J lost 1, with 23 bases in between. The DNA for the CDR3 is TGCGCCAGCAGCCGCCTTAAAGGCGGGACTGCCTTCCAAGAGACCCAGTACTTC. Protein: CASSRLKGGTAFQETQYF.

The CDR3 loop is CASSSVTGLDRTEAFF. CDR3 bases: TGTGCCAGCAGTTCAGTGACAGGGCTGGATCGCACTGAAGCTTTCTTT. V and J are TRBV28 and TRBJ1-1; TRBD1 agrees at 7 bases. The CDR3 is 16 residues long. Trimming at V came to 4 bases and at J to 4 bases, leaving 12 bases not matched to a gene. The germline V gene encodes CDR1 MDHEN and CDR2 SYDVKM. Filled out from reference TRBV28 and TRBJ1-1, the complete variable domain reads DVKVTQSSRYLVKRTGEKVFLECVQDMDHENMFWYRQDPGLGLRLIYFSYDVKMKEKGDIPEGYSVSREKKERFSLILESASTNQTSMYLCASSSVTGLDRTEAFFGQGTRLTVV.

This rearrangement joins TRBV5-1 to TRBJ1-1, with D possibly matching TRBD1 (5 bases). This CDR3 has 14 residues. V lost 4 bases and J 4 bases, leaving 14 bases between the germline ends. Germline V gene data show CDR1 as SGHRS and CDR2 as YFSETQ. The CDR3 loop is CASSPPREGTEAFF. The CDR3 nucleotides are TGCGCCAGCAGCCCTCCCAGGGAGGGCACTGAAGCTTTCTTT.

This chain uses TRBV18 with TRBJ1-2, with 8 bases aligning to TRBD1. This CDR3 region has 18 residues. The J segment lost 3 bases and the V segment lost 3 bases, leaving 15 bases of the junction unmatched. Germline assignment: CDR1 KGHSH and CDR2 LQKENI. The CDR3 region has the DNA TGTGCCAGCTCACCGCTCGCGAAAGACAGGGGACTCGACTATGGCTACACCTTC. Translating gives CASSPLAKDRGLDYGYTF. Filled out from reference TRBV18 and TRBJ1-2, the complete variable domain reads NAGVMQNPRHLVRRRGQEARLRCSPMKGHSHVYWYRQLPEEGLKFMVYLQKENIIDESGMPKERFSAEFPKEGPSILRIQQVVRGDSAAYFCASSPLAKDRGLDYGYTFGSGTRLTVV.

This sequence joins TRBV12-5 and TRBJ2-3, with TRBD1 matching over 11 bases. The V gene end was trimmed by 6 bases and the J gene end by 4 bases; junction bases not matched to a gene: 9. The CDR3 totals 16 residues. Germline values: CDR1 LGHNT, CDR2 FRNRAP. The CDR3 sequence is CASGLMGDRGADTQYF. The CDR3 DNA sequence: TGTGCTAGTGGACTCATGGGGGACAGGGGGGCAGATACGCAGTATTTT.

The J gene is TRBJ2-1, the V gene TRBV28, with 8 bases identical to TRBD2. This CDR3 is 15 amino acids long. Germline-derived CDR1 and CDR2 are MDHEN and SYDVKM. J lost 7 bases, V lost 2 bases, and 7 bases had no gene match. DNA for the CDR3: TGTGCCAGCAGTTTACCGGGACTAGTAGGAAATGAGCAGTTCTTC. Its protein is CASSLPGLVGNEQFF.

The V and J genes are TRBV27 and TRBJ1-5; 10 bases align to TRBD1. Germline CDR1 is MNHEY and CDR2 is SMNVEV (reference sequence). The V and J ends lost 1 base and 3 bases, in that order; junction bases with no gene match: 6. The CDR3 consists of 17 residues. The CDR3 is CASSLFGTGVVNQPQHF. The CDR3 DNA follows: TGTGCCAGCAGTTTATTCGGGACAGGGGTGGTCAATCAGCCCCAGCATTTT.

The chain employs TRBV18 and TRBJ1-2, with 10 positions matching TRBD1. The ends lost 3 bases at V and 3 bases at J; junction bases unmatched: 7. CDR1 and CDR2 (germline): KGHSH, LQKENI. The CDR3 has 16 amino acids. The CDR3 loop reads CASSPNRQGAYYGYTF. The DNA of the CDR3 is TGTGCCAGCTCACCGAACAGACAGGGGGCCTACTATGGCTACACCTTC.